A single count supports the clone carrying this TCR beta chain. The antigen is not known. The CDR3 runs to 16 residues. The V gene lost 1 base and the J gene lost 4 bases, with 14 bases spanning the gap. Germline loops: CDR1 SGHVS, CDR2 FQNEAQ. Sequencing was performed with immunoSEQ multiplex PCR; in TCRdb, only in-frame clones are kept and a portion is missing. The sample holds some 80,000 clones, about 94% seen once. The entry originates in a study of OX40 agonist ivuxolimab in advanced cancers. Study as a whole: Ivuxolimab, which patients received intravenously every 2 weeks, was dosed at 0.01 to 10 mg/kg. Those treated in dose escalation had hepatocellular carcinoma, melanoma, renal cell cancer or head and neck cancer. A partial response was reached by three patients: one with hepatocellular carcinoma and two with cutaneous melanoma.

The study, taken as a whole, reports: What antigens the expanded peripheral T cells recognized was never established.

The V and J genes are TRBV7-8 and TRBJ1-5; TRBD1 might be the D (5 bases). The receptor was derived from an adult with an advanced solid tumor such as melanoma, head and neck, liver or kidney cancer. The sample here was CD4+ or CD8+ T cells sorted from blood, taken in a trial of the OX40 agonist ivuxolimab. The CDR3 DNA follows: TGTGCCAGCAGCTTAGGCGAGTCAGGGCGAAATCAGCCCCAGCATTTT. This encodes CASSLGESGRNQPQHF.